Listed below are T cell receptor beta chains from one sample, sequenced in a study of cytomegalovirus exposure and HLA in healthy donors. Assay: immunoSEQ multiplex PCR; the TCRdb copy retains only in-frame clones and omits some. The sample has about 150,000 clones; about four fifths are singletons. The sample comprised PBMCs. These receptor sequences come from a man aged 25 to 45 in good health and CMV-seropositive. Both conserved end residues are part of each CDR3. D genes are given only for firm matches. Clone size, where shown, is once, few, many, or a class for clones that have expanded.

TRBD2,TRBJ2-4,once,TRBV4-1,CASSQDTSGSGGYGIQYF,TGCGCCAGCAGCCAAGATACGTCGGGCAGCGGGGGTTATGGCATTCAGTACTTC
TRBD2,TRBJ2-5,-,TRBV29-1,CSVGGGPGETQYF,TGCAGCGTTGGGGGAGGGCCGGGCGAGACCCAGTACTTC
-,TRBJ2-7,few,TRBV5-1,CASSLAQGRVVGEQYF,TGCGCCAGCAGCTTGGCCCAGGGGCGGGTGGTCGGAGAGCAGTACTTC
TRBD2,TRBJ2-7,-,TRBV6-5,CASSMTSGRPYEQYF,TGTGCCAGCAGTATGACTAGCGGGAGACCCTACGAGCAGTACTTC
-,TRBJ2-7,large,TRBV25-1,CASRSQGGGYEQYF,TGTGCCAGCAGGTCACAGGGCGGGGGCTACGAGCAGTACTTC
TRBD1,TRBJ1-1,-,TRBV5-6,CASSLGTGREAFF,TGTGCCAGCAGCTTGGGGACAGGTCGTGAAGCTTTCTTT
TRBD1,TRBJ2-2,once,TRBV28,CATLTGQGVTGELFF,TGTGCCACCCTAACTGGACAGGGGGTCACCGGGGAGCTGTTTTTT
-,TRBJ2-3,-,TRBV19,CASSMGPTQYF,TGTGCCAGTAGTATGGGCCCGACGCAGTATTTT
-,TRBJ2-1,-,TRBV11-1,CASSLRSGDEQFF,TGTGCCAGCAGCTTGAGAAGCGGAGACGAGCAGTTCTTC
-,TRBJ2-7,-,TRBV6-5,CASSYSVLLESYEQYF,TGTGCCAGCAGTTACTCCGTTTTACTGGAGTCCTACGAGCAGTACTTC
-,TRBJ1-1,-,TRBV18,CASSPNGGPEAFF,TGTGCCAGCTCACCGAATGGGGGCCCTGAAGCTTTCTTT
-,TRBJ2-7,few,TRBV7-2,CASSLGSRYEQYF,TGTGCCAGCAGCTTGGGTAGCAGATACGAGCAGTACTTC
-,TRBJ2-1,-,TRBV18,CASSPSGQFF,TGTGCCAGCTCACCCTCGGGGCAGTTCTTC
TRBD1,TRBJ1-4,few,TRBV28,CASSLPGTGRNEKLFF,TGTGCCAGCAGTTTGCCCGGGACAGGGCGTAATGAAAAACTGTTTTTT
-,TRBJ1-1,-,TRBV5-4,CASSPYERGVAFF,TGTGCCAGCAGCCCCTATGAGCGGGGGGTAGCTTTCTTT
-,TRBJ1-2,-,TRBV30,CAVSLNYGYTF,TGTGCCGTGTCGTTGAACTATGGCTACACCTTC
TRBD1,TRBJ2-2,-,TRBV27,CGTGPNTGELFF,TGTGGGACAGGACCGAACACCGGGGAGCTGTTTTTT
-,TRBJ2-2,-,TRBV7-9,CASSLLRLGGELFF,TGTGCCAGCAGCTTATTGAGGCTCGGCGGGGAGCTGTTTTTT
TRBD2,TRBJ2-2,-,TRBV9,CASSVRRGADTGELFF,TGTGCCAGCAGCGTAAGGCGGGGGGCGGACACCGGGGAGCTGTTTTTT
TRBD1,TRBJ2-6,-,TRBV7-3,CASGPTGGKANVLTF,TGTGCCAGCGGACCTACAGGGGGCAAGGCCAACGTCCTGACTTTC
-,TRBJ2-7,-,TRBV9,CASSVGGDWSYEQYF,TGTGCCAGCAGCGTAGGGGGGGACTGGTCCTACGAGCAGTACTTC
TRBD1,TRBJ2-2,-,TRBV5-1,CASSPGTGTAGELFF,TGCGCCAGCAGCCCGGGGACAGGCACTGCTGGGGAGCTGTTTTTT
TRBD1,TRBJ1-1,-,TRBV5-4,CASSDRGVRTEAFF,TGTGCCAGCAGCGACAGGGGTGTTCGCACTGAAGCTTTCTTT
-,TRBJ1-3,-,TRBV4-2,CASSQVEGLSGNTIYF,TGTGCCAGCAGCCAAGTGGAGGGCCTCTCTGGAAACACCATATATTTT
-,TRBJ1-2,-,TRBV4-1,CASSPSRGGGYTF,TGCGCCAGCAGTCCTTCAAGGGGGGGTGGCTACACCTTC